A selection of T cell receptor beta chains follows, all from one sample in a study of blood T cell repertoires in COVID-19. The data were produced by immunoSEQ multiplex PCR, yet TCRdb's version contains in-frame clones alone and is incomplete. This sample yields around 270,000 clones, of which around nine tenths are seen a single time; around 4.4% belongs to the top ten. Sequencing was performed on peripheral blood. The receptor source for this set is a man in his forties or fifties with acute or convalescent COVID-19. Both conserved end residues are part of each CDR3. Each record gives: J gene, D gene, CDR3 length, V gene, clone size, CDR3 protein, CDR3 DNA. The D gene is left open where the match is weak. Not all rows give a size; the values are once, few, many and, for expanded clones, a class.

TRBJ1-1,-,12,TRBV5-4,once,CASSLRETEAFF,TGTGCCAGCAGCCTCAGGGAAACTGAAGCTTTCTTT
TRBJ1-2,-,13,TRBV2,-,CASRSTANYGYTF,TGTGCCAGCAGATCGACAGCTAACTATGGCTACACCTTC
TRBJ1-4,-,14,TRBV2,-,CASSLGEANEKLFF,TGTGCCAGCAGCCTAGGAGAGGCCAATGAAAAACTGTTTTTT
TRBJ1-5,TRBD1,13,TRBV19,-,CASSDRGQQPQHF,TGTGCCAGTAGTGACAGGGGACAACAGCCCCAGCATTTT
TRBJ2-1,-,15,TRBV2,once,CASSVLVTPYNEQFF,TGTGCCAGCAGTGTCCTCGTAACACCCTACAATGAGCAGTTCTTC
TRBJ2-3,TRBD2,17,TRBV27,-,CASSSRGSGDFGGTQYF,TGTGCCAGCAGTTCCCGGGGTAGCGGGGACTTCGGAGGTACGCAGTATTTT
TRBJ1-1,-,12,TRBV27,-,CATRTLGAEAFF,TGTGCCACCCGGACCCTAGGGGCTGAAGCTTTCTTT
TRBJ1-2,-,14,TRBV24-1,-,CATSDLNRAYGYTF,TGTGCCACCAGTGATTTGAACAGGGCGTATGGCTACACCTTC
TRBJ2-7,-,14,TRBV6-1,-,CASSEGPLPYEQYF,TGTGCCAGCAGTGAGGGCCCCCTCCCCTACGAGCAGTACTTC
TRBJ1-4,-,14,TRBV12-5,-,CASARGGDNEKLFF,TGTGCTAGTGCCCGAGGGGGTGATAATGAAAAACTGTTTTTT
TRBJ1-2,TRBD1,12,TRBV5-8,-,CASSGTGYGYTF,TGTGCCAGCAGCGGGACAGGGTATGGCTACACCTTC